A selection of T cell receptor beta chains follows, all from one sample in a study of CD8 T cells in Susac syndrome. TCRdb reprocessed the immunoSEQ multiplex PCR reads via MiXCR and lists one record per CDR3 protein. The table includes some 160,000 distinct CDR3 sequences, nearly 97% detected once. Material for sequencing was CD4+ T cells from PBMCs. The source of these receptors is a human donor with Susac syndrome. The CDR3 runs from the conserved cysteine through the conserved F or W. A D gene is named only where the DNA matches it firmly. The listing skips clone size in some rows; elsewhere it reads once, few, many or a size class.

d_call clone_size j_call v_call cdr3_nt cdr3_aa
TRBD2 NA TRBJ2-1 TRBV6-2/TRBV6-3 TGTGCCAGCAGTTACGGGAGGGGGCAGTTCTTC CASSYGRGQFF
NA NA TRBJ2-7 TRBV18 TGTGCCAGCTCACCGCTCCCTTACACGACAGACTCCTACGAGCAGTACTTC CASSPLPYTTDSYEQYF
NA NA TRBJ2-4 TRBV3-1 TGTGCCAGCAGCCAATTTCCGGGGAAAAACATTCAGTACTTC CASSQFPGKNIQYF
TRBD1 NA TRBJ2-3 TRBV20-1 TGCAGTGCGAGTCCGTACAGGGGTCTGAGGAATACGCAGTATTTT CSASPYRGLRNTQYF
TRBD2 NA TRBJ2-1 TRBV7-2 TGTGCCAGCAGCGACACTAGCGGGAGTAGAGGTGAGCAGTTCTTC CASSDTSGSRGEQFF
NA NA TRBJ1-2 TRBV4-1 TGCGCCAGCAGCCAAGTTGGGGCCTCCGGCTACACCTTC CASSQVGASGYTF
NA NA TRBJ1-4 TRBV27 TGTGCCAGCAGTTTTCGCAGGCATGAAAAACTGTTTTTT CASSFRRHEKLFF
TRBD1 NA TRBJ2-5 TRBV20-1 TGCAGTGCTAGGGGTGGTGGGACAGCAGCAGAGACCCAGTACTTC CSARGGGTAAETQYF
NA NA TRBJ2-1 TRBV5-4 TGTGCCAGCAGCGGGAAGGTCCGGGAAGCTAACAATGAGCAGTTCTTC CASSGKVREANNEQFF
TRBD2 NA TRBJ2-1 TRBV7-2 TGTGCCAGCAGCGCACTAGCGGGAGCCCCCAATGAGCAGTTCTTC CASSALAGAPNEQFF
NA NA TRBJ2-3 TRBV29-1 TGCAGCGTTGAAACGAGCTTGGTGGAGATACTCACAGATACGCAGTATTTT CSVETSLVEILTDTQYF
TRBD2 NA TRBJ2-5 TRBV5-4 TGTGCCAGCAGCTTGCCCACTAGCGGGCAAGAGACCCAGTACTTC CASSLPTSGQETQYF
NA NA TRBJ2-1 TRBV20-1 TGCAGTGCTAGAGATCGTAGTCGAGGGAACGAGCAGTTCTTC CSARDRSRGNEQFF
NA once TRBJ2-2 TRBV6-5 TGTGCCAGCAGTTACTCGGGCTCTCCCCTAGCCGGGGAGCTGTTTTTT CASSYSGSPLAGELFF
NA once TRBJ1-1 TRBV5-1 TGCGCCAGCAGCTTGGTTGTCGGTCCGGACACTGAAGCTTTCTTT CASSLVVGPDTEAFF
NA NA TRBJ1-1 TRBV5-1 TGCGCCAGCAGCTTGGAGACCACGAGGACTGAAGCTTTCTTT CASSLETTRTEAFF
NA NA TRBJ1-1 TRBV7-9 TGTGCCAGCAGCGTCCGGGACATACCGAACACTGAAGCTTTCTTT CASSVRDIPNTEAFF
NA NA TRBJ2-3 TRBV4-2 TGTGCCAGCAGCCAAGCCCAACCACCCGGGGATACGCAGTATTTT CASSQAQPPGDTQYF
NA NA TRBJ2-3 TRBV29-1 TGCAGCGTTGAAGGGGGCGGGGATCCCCGTACGCAGTATTTT CSVEGGGDPRTQYF
TRBD1 NA TRBJ2-7 TRBV20-1 TGCAGTGCTGGGGACAGGGGGTACGAGCAGTACTTC CSAGDRGYEQYF
NA NA TRBJ2-3 TRBV21-1 TGTGCCATCTTCCCGAGCGGGAGCAGGACAGATACGCAGTATTTT CAIFPSGSRTDTQYF
TRBD2 NA TRBJ2-4 TRBV6-6 TGTGCCAGCAGTTACTGGACTAGTGACATTCAGTACTTC CASSYWTSDIQYF
NA once TRBJ1-5 TRBV5-1 TGCGCCAGCAGCCCTAGAACCGGGAGCAATCAGCCCCAGCATTTT CASSPRTGSNQPQHF
NA NA TRBJ1-1 TRBV28 TGTGCCAGCAGTTTATCGTTTGAAGCTTTCTTT CASSLSFEAFF
TRBD2 NA TRBJ2-7 TRBV3-1 TGTGCCAGCAGCCAGGGGGGGACCTACGAGCAGTACTTC CASSQGGTYEQYF
NA once TRBJ2-7 TRBV3-1 TGTGCCAGCAGCCCCTCTAGCACCGAGCAGTACTTC CASSPSSTEQYF
NA NA TRBJ2-5 TRBV28 TGTGCCAGCAGTTTAGGCCTAACGGGCGAGACCCAGTACTTC CASSLGLTGETQYF
NA NA TRBJ1-1 TRBV9 TGTGCCAGCAGCGCACTAGACGGGATGAGAGCTTTCTTT CASSALDGMRAFF
TRBD1 NA TRBJ2-7 TRBV6-2/TRBV6-3 TGTGCCAGCAGCGACCCGGGACAGACTTACGAGCAGTACTTC CASSDPGQTYEQYF
NA NA TRBJ1-3 TRBV7-2 TGTGCCAGCAGCTATCGGCCGGGACTCAGGAGCTCTGGAAACACCATATATTTT CASSYRPGLRSSGNTIYF
NA NA TRBJ2-3 TRBV7-6 TGTGCCAGCAGCCCATCAGGGGGGCTTCGGGGAGATACGCAGTATTTT CASSPSGGLRGDTQYF
TRBD2 NA TRBJ2-1 TRBV12-3/TRBV12-4 TGTGCCAGCAGTCTAGCGGGGGAAGGACACAATGAGCAGTTCTTC CASSLAGEGHNEQFF
NA NA TRBJ2-1 TRBV5-1 TGCGCCAGCAGCCTCGGTCCCGGTTCCCGCAATGAGCAGTTCTTC CASSLGPGSRNEQFF
NA NA TRBJ2-1 TRBV23-1 TGCGCCAGCAGAAGGGGTCTATACTCCTACAATGAGCAGTTCTTC CASRRGLYSYNEQFF
NA NA TRBJ2-1 TRBV7-3 TGTGCCAGCAGCTTCAAAACTGAGCAGTTCTTC CASSFKTEQFF
NA NA TRBJ1-2 TRBV20-1 TGCAGTGCTAGTGCCATACAGGGCGTCTATGGCTACACCTTC CSASAIQGVYGYTF
NA NA TRBJ2-4 TRBV2 TGTGCCAGCAGTGACCGACTGGGGACCATTCAGTACTTC CASSDRLGTIQYF
NA NA TRBJ2-1 TRBV5-4 TGTGCCAGCAGCTTGGGGAGGGAGCAGTTCTTC CASSLGREQFF
NA NA TRBJ2-4 TRBV29-1 TGCAGTGGTGTGTGGGTAGCCAAAAACATTCAGTACTTC CSGVWVAKNIQYF
NA once TRBJ1-4 TRBV21-1 TGTGCCAGCAGCCAACAGATTAATGAAAAACTGTTTTTT CASSQQINEKLFF
NA NA TRBJ1-2 TRBV6-6 TGTGCCAGCAGTTACTCGTCCGGCTACACCTTC CASSYSSGYTF
TRBD1 NA TRBJ2-1 TRBV5-1 TGCGCCAGCAGACCGGGACAGGGGGCTTGGTCCCGGGATGAGCAGTTCTTC CASRPGQGAWSRDEQFF
NA few TRBJ2-5 TRBV4-1 TGCGCCAGCAGCCAAGAACACCAGGGTTTCGAGACCCAGTACTTC CASSQEHQGFETQYF
TRBD1 NA TRBJ1-2 TRBV16 TGTGCCAGCAGCCAATTCGAGGGGGCCTTCTATGGCTACACCTTC CASSQFEGAFYGYTF
NA NA TRBJ2-1 TRBV29-1 TGCAGCGTTGAGGGTGGCGACAATGAGCAGTTCTTC CSVEGGDNEQFF
NA few TRBJ1-2 TRBV21-1 TGTGCCAGCAGCAAACGGGGCTATGGCTACACCTTC CASSKRGYGYTF
NA NA TRBJ1-2 TRBV29-1 TGCAGCGTTGTAGGCACCTTGGGCTATGGCTACACCTTC CSVVGTLGYGYTF
NA NA TRBJ1-3 TRBV5-1 TGCGCCAGCAGCTTGGCAGGGTTTGGAAACACCATATATTTT CASSLAGFGNTIYF
TRBD1 NA TRBJ1-5 TRBV4-2 TGTGCCAGCAGCCAAGTGGACAGGGGGGATCAGCCCCAGCATTTT CASSQVDRGDQPQHF
NA NA TRBJ2-4 TRBV6-1 TGTGCCAGCAGTGAAGCGCTTCGGGGGGCTGAACTAGCCAAAAACATTCAGTACTTC CASSEALRGAELAKNIQYF
TRBD1 NA TRBJ1-4 TRBV6-6 TGTGCCAGCAGTTACGGGGACAGGGAGGTACTGTTTTTT CASSYGDREVLFF
NA NA TRBJ2-5 TRBV20-1 TGCAGTGCCAGCCGGCAGTATGTGACCCAGTACTTC CSASRQYVTQYF